The TCR beta chain described here comes from a study of post-analysis software for immune sequencing data. Overall study context: Relapsing-remitting, secondary progressive and progressive-relapsing multiple sclerosis were all included among the disease courses.

Unique molecular identifiers were built into the TCR beta cDNA libraries. Each CDR3 protein gets one entry after TCRdb re-called the PCR reads with MiXCR. This table has hundreds of thousands of distinct CDR3 sequences, around 40% appearing once. With regard to this clonotype: Its antigen is not identified. One end of the junction fails to match germline, which may point to a read error.

The CDR3 is made up of 16 amino acids. Germline V CDR1 and CDR2: KGHSH, LQKENI. Overall study findings and caveats: Among roughly 5 TRBV segments more frequent in patients than controls were TRBV5-6, TRBV5-1 and TRBV20-1. Significantly decreased normalized Chao1 diversity was recorded for multiple sclerosis patients relative to controls.

J is TRBJ2-7 and V is TRBV18; D gene uncertain. The sequence derives from a girl aged 10 to 17 with multiple sclerosis. The sample consisted of blood. CDR3 DNA: TGTGCCAGCACACCCTCAGCCGGGTCGACCTTCTACGAGCAGTACTTC. The encoded protein is CASTPSAGSTFYEQYF.